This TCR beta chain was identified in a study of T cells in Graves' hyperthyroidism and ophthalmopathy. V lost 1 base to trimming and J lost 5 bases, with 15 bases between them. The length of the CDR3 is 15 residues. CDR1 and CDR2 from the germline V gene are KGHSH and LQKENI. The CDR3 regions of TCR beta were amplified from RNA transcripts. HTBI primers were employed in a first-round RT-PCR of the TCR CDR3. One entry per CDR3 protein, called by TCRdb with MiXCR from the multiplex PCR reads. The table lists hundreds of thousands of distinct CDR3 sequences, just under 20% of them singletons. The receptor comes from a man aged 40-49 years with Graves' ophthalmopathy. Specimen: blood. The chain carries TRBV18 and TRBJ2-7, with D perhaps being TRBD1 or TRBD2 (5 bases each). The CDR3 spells CASSPLGTAANEQYF. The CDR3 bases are TGTGCCAGCTCACCACTGGGGACCGCCGCCAACGAGCAGTACTTC.